Sequencing of this T cell receptor (beta chain) was carried out in a study of blood T cell repertoires in COVID-19 (TCRdb year 2020). In terms of the full investigation: The collaborator samples originated in the United States, Italy and Spain and spanned the acute and convalescent phases of COVID-19. The material from the prospective study consisted of cDNA or gDNA derived from T cells, B-cell-depleted T cells, or PBMCs. Where available, HLA class I and class II types were taken from metadata supplied by the sample provider and were not determined by assay-based typing. The repertoires were released in a freely available public database meant as a resource for research on the immune response to SARS-CoV-2. The samples were drawn from the first 160 participants of the ongoing ImmuneRACE study and from 950 to 1,500 subjects provided by 6 global collaborators. The dataset comprised deeply sampled blood TCRbeta repertoires from subjects exposed to, actively infected with, or recovered from COVID-19. Nearly every sample came with metadata listing a de-identified subject ID, COVID-19 status, age in years and sex.

A note on this clone: Its recognized antigen is unknown. Per-nucleotide qualities are absent, and no much larger clonotype sits a single base away.

TCRbeta CDR3 regions were amplified from genomic DNA using the immunoSEQ Assay, a bias-controlled multiplex PCR. The published analysis was carried out like this. The number of nucleated cells in each sample was estimated from the amplification of reference gene primers within the assay. Sequence reads were collapsed and filtered to measure the absolute abundance of every unique TCRbeta CDR3 rearrangement. Productive Simpson clonality was computed per sample as the square root of Simpson's diversity index over productive rearrangements. Imported from immuneACCESS, the table was reduced by TCRdb to in-frame sequences with V and J called. These copies leave out some clones; in studies compared against another copy, an unresolved V gene accounts for under half, and the cause of the remainder is not known. D and trimming were read from the DNA, whereas the V and J calls and clone size are those reported in that table. This sample lists about 160,000 clones; approximately 80% were detected once. The top ten clones comprise approximately 11% of the sample.

The research as a whole found: The quantity of clinical and demographic metadata differed by source and by participant and was supplied without curation.

Whole blood was collected in K2EDTA tubes by collaborating institutions according to the institutions' own protocols. Collaborator samples were shipped for TCRbeta analysis as frozen whole blood, isolated PBMCs, or DNA extracted from either sample type. From the germline V gene, CDR1 is MNHEY and CDR2 is SVGEGT. CDR3 length: 13 amino acids, cysteine to phenylalanine. Only the CDR3 part of the read is kept: 39 bases, read in frame from the first base. V is pared back by 0 bases and J by 6 bases, with 9 bases lying between the germline termini. The clonotype was recovered from a human donor in a cohort sampled during active COVID-19. Source material: peripheral blood. The sequence is built from TRBV6-2 or TRBV6-3 and TRBJ2-7, with the D gene too uncertain to name. The CDR3 protein is CASSYSESGEQYF. In nucleotides, the sequence is TGTGCCAGCAGTTACTCGGAGTCCGGCGAGCAGTACTTC.